Below are 14 T cell receptor beta chains sequenced from a single sample in a study of shared clonotypes between healthy human individuals. Clones were sequenced by immunoSEQ multiplex PCR, and TCRdb holds only the in-frame ones, with some missing. The sample has about 2 million clones; about 95% are singletons. CD45RO-negative, CCR7-selected cells formed the naive CD8 fraction, which excluded terminally differentiated effector memory CD45RA+ cells. Input material: naive CD8+ T cells sorted from blood. These receptors all come from a young man in good health.

The chain carries TRBV5-4 and TRBJ2-7; D gene ambiguous. V lost 0 bases and J lost 5, with 9 bases in between. The CDR3 contains 13 residues. CDR1 and CDR2 from the germline V gene are SGHNT and YYREEE (reference sequence). The CDR3 DNA sequence: TGTGCCAGCAGCTTGGGGGTAGAAGACGAGCAGTACTTC. This translates into CASSLGVEDEQYF.

The chain carries TRBV11-3 and TRBJ2-5, with D unresolved. Deletions cut 6 bases from V and 2 bases from J, with 7 bases between. This CDR3 spans 12 amino acids. The V gene's germline CDR1 is SGHNT and CDR2 YENEEA. The CDR3 DNA reads as TGTGCCAGCAGACAGAGTCAAGAGACCCAGTACTTC. Protein product: CASRQSQETQYF.

The chain recombines TRBV5-6 with TRBJ2-1; D is ambiguous. V was clipped by 0 bases and J by 7 bases, with 5 bases between them. Looked up from germline, CDR1 is SGHDT and CDR2 is YYEEEE. The CDR3 loop spans 12 amino acids. The CDR3 coding sequence is TGTGCCAGCAGCTTGGTTCCTAATGAGCAGTTCTTC. Translated, it gives CASSLVPNEQFF.

This sequence joins TRBV28 and TRBJ2-1; tentative D call: TRBD2 (6 bases). The CDR3 has 13 residues. Germline V gives CDR1 MDHEN, CDR2 SYDVKM. V lost 5 bases and J lost 4, with 9 bases in between. Here the CDR3 DNA reads TGTGCCAGCAGTCCGGGGGAGTACAATGAGCAGTTCTTC. This sequence encodes CASSPGEYNEQFF.

The V gene is TRBV29-1, the J gene TRBJ1-2; 7 positions agree with TRBD1. From germline, CDR1 is SQVTM and CDR2 ANQGSEA. The CDR3 covers 16 residues. Losses at the gene ends were 4 bases for V and 0 bases for J; bases not matched to a gene: 11. The chain's CDR3 is CSVAGSRGEANYGYTF. As DNA, the CDR3 is TGCAGCGTTGCCGGTTCCAGGGGGGAGGCTAACTATGGCTACACCTTC. Variable domain in full (rest from reference TRBV29-1 and TRBJ1-2): SAVISQKPSRDICQRGTSLTIQCQVDSQVTMMFWYRQQPGQSLTLIATANQGSEATYESGFVIDKFPISRPNLTFSTLTVSNMSPEDSSIYLCSVAGSRGEANYGYTFGSGTRLTVV.

The rearrangement links TRBV19 to TRBJ1-5, with D perhaps TRBD1 (6 bases). V lost 7 bases and J 5 bases, leaving 12 bases between the germline ends. This CDR3 has 13 amino acids. Per the germline V gene, CDR1 is LNHDA and CDR2 is SQIVND (reference sequence). The CDR3 spells CASKNPGDQPQHF. The CDR3 DNA follows: TGTGCCAGTAAAAACCCAGGGGATCAGCCCCAGCATTTT. The variable domain in full, with the rest retrieved from reference TRBV19 and TRBJ1-5, is DGGITQSPKYLFRKEGQNVTLSCEQNLNHDAMYWYRQDPGQGLRLIYYSQIVNDFQKGDIAEGYSVSREKKESFPLTVTSAQKNPTAFYLCASKNPGDQPQHFGDGTRLSIL.

This clone has only one observation. V usage is TRBV4-3 and J usage is TRBJ2-3; 11 nucleotides agree with TRBD2. The V segment lost 3 bases and the J segment 4 bases; nucleotides outside the gene matches: 6. The CDR3 has 16 amino acids. Looked up from germline, CDR1 is LGHNA and CDR2 is YSLEER. This CDR3 is CASSQLLAGESDTQYF. CDR3 DNA sequence: TGCGCCAGCAGCCAGTTACTAGCGGGAGAGTCAGATACGCAGTATTTT.

The chain combines TRBV7-2 with TRBJ1-1, with a tentative D call TRBD1 (6 bases). Germline V CDR1 and CDR2: SGHTA, FQGNSA. With 5 bases removed from V and 7 bases from J, the gap between germline ends came to 17 bases. The CDR3 covers 14 residues. The CDR3 loop is CASSTIGLQGEAFF. DNA of the CDR3: TGTGCCAGCAGCACTATAGGATTACAGGGTGAAGCTTTCTTT.

In this sample, this clone turned up a few times. The chain has TRBV30 and TRBJ1-5, with D unclear. V was cut by 4 bases and J by 3 bases, with 7 bases left in between. CDR3 length: 12 amino acids. Germline V gene data show CDR1 as GTSNPN and CDR2 as SVGIG (reference sequence). The CDR3 loop is CAWNVDNQPQHF. The CDR3 nucleotides read TGTGCCTGGAATGTCGACAATCAGCCCCAGCATTTT.

J is TRBJ2-5 and V is TRBV5-4, with D unclear. The CDR3 loop spans 14 amino acids. Between the trimmed V and J ends, which lost 0 bases and 2 bases, there was a span of 8 bases. CDR1 and CDR2 from the germline V gene are SGHNT and YYREEE (reference sequence). CDR3 DNA: TGTGCCAGCAGCTTGGTCCCGGAACAAGAGACCCAGTACTTC. Its translation is CASSLVPEQETQYF.

This clone appeared a single time. V is TRBV5-4 and J is TRBJ2-1, with D tentatively TRBD1 (6 bases). V lost 2 bases to trimming and J lost 10 bases, with 10 bases between them. Germline V CDR1 and CDR2: SGHNT, YYREEE (reference sequence). The CDR3 covers 12 residues. CDR3: CASSLNRVEQFF. DNA for the CDR3: TGTGCCAGCAGCTTAAACAGGGTCGAGCAGTTCTTC.

This clone occurred once. The J gene is TRBJ2-7, the V gene TRBV6-6, with D perhaps TRBD2 (5 bases). Germline loops: CDR1 MNHNY, CDR2 SVGAGI (reference sequence). The CDR3 extends over 13 amino acids. V gave up 0 bases and J gave up 6 bases, with 9 bases separating them. The CDR3 DNA is TGTGCCAGCAGTTACTCCATCGGAGGCGAGCAGTACTTC. It is translated as CASSYSIGGEQYF.

The rearrangement joins TRBV5-6 to TRBJ1-4, with 7 bases matching TRBD1. The CDR3 is made up of 15 amino acids. V shed 4 bases, J shed 3 bases, and the junction held 6 bases outside the gene matches. The germline V gene has CDR1 SGHDT and CDR2 YYEEEE. The CDR3 region has the DNA TGTGCCAGCAGCCGGGACAGACGGGCTAATGAAAAACTGTTTTTT. Translating gives CASSRDRRANEKLFF.

V usage is TRBV28 and J usage is TRBJ1-5; the D gene is possibly TRBD1 (5 bases). The germline CDR1 and CDR2 sequences are MDHEN and SYDVKM. Trimming cost V 10 bases and J 5 bases, with 24 bases left between them. This CDR3 has 16 amino acids. DNA for the CDR3: TGTGCCACAGAGGCGGGGGTCGGGGGGTTTGATCAGCCCCAGCATTTT. Translating gives CATEAGVGGFDQPQHF.